The 21 T cell receptor beta chains below were found in one sample sequenced in a study of T cell repertoires in cytomegalovirus infection. TCRdb re-analysed the reads in MiXCR, keeping a single row per CDR3 protein. The sample yields 370,000 or so distinct CDR3 sequences, approximately 30% seen once. These receptors' antigens are unknown. Sequences were derived from cultured PBMCs, sampled from culture after CMV antigen stimulation. The receptors originated from a human donor in good health (CMV status not recorded). Some clones in this sample may be carry-over from other donors' samples.

CDR3 sequence reads: CASSLGGQGAEAFF. CDR3 nucleotides: TGCGCCAGCAGCTTGGGAGGACAGGGAGCGGAAGCTTTCTTT. The chain has TRBV5-1 and TRBJ1-1, with 8 bases fitting TRBD1. The CDR3 length is 14 residues. V gave up 0 bases and J gave up 8 bases; unmatched junction bases: 6. Germline V lookup: CDR1 SGHRS, CDR2 YFSETQ.

This clonotype was counted ten times or more. V usage is TRBV7-8 and J usage is TRBJ2-1; D not certain. Looked up from germline, CDR1 is SGHVS and CDR2 is FQNEAQ. Trimming shortened V by 3 bases and J by 0 bases, and 12 bases separated the two germline ends. There are 16 residues in the CDR3. The CDR3 here is CASSFLMDPSYNEQFF. The CDR3 DNA reads as TGTGCCAGCAGCTTCTTAATGGACCCCTCCTACAATGAGCAGTTCTTC.

This clonotype was picked up one time. V and J are TRBV6-5 and TRBJ1-6; D is ambiguous. Germline V gene sequence: CDR1 MNHEY, CDR2 SVGAGI. The CDR3 length is 17 residues. V dropped 2 bases and J dropped 7 bases, with 18 bases sitting between them. CDR3: CASSYGDRGNWNSPLHF. Here the CDR3 DNA reads TGTGCCAGCAGTTACGGAGATCGAGGGAATTGGAATTCACCCCTCCACTTT.

This clonotype has only a few counts. This rearrangement joins TRBV24-1 to TRBJ2-1; the match to TRBD2 covers 8 bases. The CDR3 length is 17 residues. Looked up from germline, CDR1 is KGHDR and CDR2 is SFDVKD. J lost 6 bases, V lost 5 bases, and 14 bases had no gene match. CDR3 sequence reads: CATSGRIPGLETNEQFF. The CDR3, as DNA: TGTGCCACCAGTGGTCGCATTCCGGGACTAGAAACCAATGAGCAGTTCTTC.

The rearrangement links TRBV12-3 or TRBV12-4 to TRBJ1-1; D unclear. This CDR3 comprises 12 residues. Between the trimmed V and J ends, which lost 7 bases and 1 base, there was a span of 7 bases. CDR3 nucleotide sequence: TGTGCCAGCATACTACAGAACACTGAAGCTTTCTTT. Residues: CASILQNTEAFF.

Within the sample, this clonotype is medium-sized. The V call is TRBV7-6, the J call TRBJ2-1; 11 bases fit TRBD2. With V trimmed by 0 bases and J by 6 bases, 10 bases remained unmatched. Germline CDR1 is SGHVS and CDR2 is FNYEAQ. CDR3 size: 18 residues. CDR3 protein: CASSLAQSLLAGVNEQFF. DNA for the CDR3: TGTGCCAGCAGCTTAGCGCAGTCTCTACTAGCGGGAGTCAATGAGCAGTTCTTC.

This clonotype was seen repeatedly, ten times or more. CDR3 sequence (DNA): TGTGCCAGCAGCTTAGTGGCCGGCCTCAATCAGCCCCAGCATTTT. Protein sequence: CASSLVAGLNQPQHF. The chain recombines TRBV7-2 with TRBJ1-5; D ambiguous. From germline, CDR1 is SGHTA and CDR2 FQGNSA. This CDR3 has 15 amino acids. Trimming took 1 base from V and 3 from J, leaving 10 bases between them.

The chain is built from TRBV9 and TRBJ2-7; D is uncertain. The CDR3 has 14 amino acids. V lost 0 bases and J lost 3, with 10 bases in between. Germline-derived CDR1 and CDR2 are SGDLS and YYNGEE. Here the CDR3 DNA reads TGTGCCAGCAGCGTAGACCCCAACGGCTACGAGCAGTACGTC. Encoded protein: CASSVDPNGYEQYV.

The chain employs TRBV7-9 and TRBJ2-1, with D tentatively TRBD1 (6 bases). V dropped 3 bases and J dropped 7 bases, with 19 bases sitting between them. Germline CDR1 SEHNR, CDR2 FQNEAQ (reference sequence). This CDR3 has 16 amino acids. CDR3 DNA sequence: TGTGCCAGCAGCTTCTTACAGGGTACGTTAGGGAATGAGCAGTTCTTC. Encoded protein: CASSFLQGTLGNEQFF.

This clonotype was observed many times. The chain is built from TRBV7-2 and TRBJ2-3, with 8 bases aligning to TRBD1. The CDR3 covers 15 residues. V lost 1 base to trimming and J lost 6 bases; unmatched junction nucleotides: 6. Per the germline V gene, CDR1 is SGHTA and CDR2 is FQGNSA. The CDR3 bases are TGTGCCAGCAGCTTAGGTTCGAACAGGGGGGATACGCAGTATTTT. It is translated as CASSLGSNRGDTQYF. The whole variable domain, filled in from reference TRBV7-2 and TRBJ2-3, reads GAGVSQSPSNKVTEKGKDVELRCDPISGHTALYWYRQSLGQGLEFLIYFQGNSAPDKSGLPSDRFSAERTGGSVSTLTIQRTQQEDSAVYLCASSLGSNRGDTQYFGPGTRLTVL.

The genes are TRBV28 and TRBJ2-3, with unresolved D. The length of the CDR3 is 12 residues. CDR1 and CDR2 from the germline V gene are MDHEN and SYDVKM. Between the trimmed V and J ends, which lost 6 bases and 4 bases, there was a span of 8 bases. The CDR3 is CASRGNADTQYF. CDR3 nucleotides: TGTGCCAGCAGGGGGAACGCAGATACGCAGTATTTT.

This clonotype was observed a handful of times. This chain links TRBV20-1 with TRBJ2-1; the D is unclear. The V gene's germline CDR1 is DFQATT and CDR2 SNEGSKA (reference sequence). The V and J ends lost 5 bases and 8 bases respectively, with 10 bases between them. The CDR3 has 11 residues. The CDR3 sequence is CSALGRDEQFF. CDR3 nucleotide sequence: TGCAGTGCTCTCGGACGGGATGAGCAGTTCTTC.

The V gene is TRBV12-3 or TRBV12-4, the J gene TRBJ2-3; TRBD2 aligns across 8 bases. The CDR3 has 15 amino acids. V shed 3 bases and J 2 bases; nucleotides not matched to a gene: 4. In DNA form, the CDR3 reads TGTGCCAGCAGTTTCGGCGGGAGGCTCACAGATACGCAGTATTTT. Protein: CASSFGGRLTDTQYF.

The gene calls are TRBV2 and TRBJ1-1; D possibly corresponds to TRBD1 (6 bases). This CDR3 has 14 amino acids. The germline V and J ends were trimmed by 6 bases and 5 bases, with 16 bases remaining between them. The germline gives CDR1 SNHLY, CDR2 FYNNEI. The CDR3 DNA follows: TGTGCCAGCAGGACGACGGGGGCGCAGACTGAAGCTTTCTTT. This encodes CASRTTGAQTEAFF. Variable domain in full (rest from reference TRBV2 and TRBJ1-1): EPEVTQTPSHQVTQMGQEVILRCVPISNHLYFYWYRQILGQKVEFLVSFYNNEISEKSEIFDDQFSVERPDGSNFTLKIRSTKLEDSAMYFCASRTTGAQTEAFFGQGTRLTVV.

This clonotype was observed a few times. The chain recombines TRBV2 with TRBJ2-6, with D perhaps matching TRBD1 (6 bases). V was clipped by 7 bases and J by 3 bases, with 13 bases between them. Germline values: CDR1 SNHLY, CDR2 FYNNEI. The CDR3 extends over 15 amino acids. The CDR3 coding sequence is TGTGCCAGCACCCGAGGGGGTAGTGGGGCCAACGTCCTGACTTTC. Translated, it gives CASTRGGSGANVLTF.

The chain has TRBV28 and TRBJ2-7; D possibly matches TRBD1 or TRBD2 (6 bases each). V was cut by 6 bases and J by 0 bases, with 15 bases left in between. This CDR3 comprises 15 residues. Germline assignment: CDR1 MDHEN and CDR2 SYDVKM. The CDR3 nucleotides are TGTGCCAGCAGCCGCCGGGGGCCGAGCTCCTACGAGCAGTACTTC. Amino acid sequence: CASSRRGPSSYEQYF.

This clonotype was observed a few times. The chain recombines TRBV12-5 with TRBJ2-1; tentatively, D is TRBD1 (5 bases). Deletions cut 1 base from V and 9 bases from J, with 22 bases between. CDR1 is LGHNT, CDR2 FRNRAP, per germline. There are 17 residues in the CDR3. The CDR3 bases are TGTGCTAGTGGTTTGGACGCAGGGTCATCTGTTTCCCCTGAGCAGTTCTTC. Translated: CASGLDAGSSVSPEQFF.

This clonotype has just a few counts. V is TRBV7-2 and J is TRBJ1-5; D perhaps matches TRBD1 (6 bases). Germline V gene lookup returns CDR1 SGHTA and CDR2 FQGNSA. The CDR3 contains 15 residues. With 4 bases removed from V and 0 bases from J, the gap between germline ends came to 10 bases. The CDR3 loop reads CASSSDRYSNQPQHF. CDR3 bases: TGTGCCAGCAGCTCGGACAGATATAGCAATCAGCCCCAGCATTTT. The full variable domain, its missing parts supplied by reference TRBV7-2 and TRBJ1-5, is GAGVSQSPSNKVTEKGKDVELRCDPISGHTALYWYRQSLGQGLEFLIYFQGNSAPDKSGLPSDRFSAERTGGSVSTLTIQRTQQEDSAVYLCASSSDRYSNQPQHFGDGTRLSIL.

The rearrangement uses TRBV7-8 and TRBJ2-7; maybe TRBD2 (6 bases). There are 13 residues in the CDR3. V gave up 5 bases and J gave up 6 bases, with 14 bases separating them. In germline, CDR1 is SGHVS, CDR2 FQNEAQ. The CDR3 region is CASSVKVGGEQYV. CDR3 DNA: TGTGCCAGCAGCGTCAAGGTGGGGGGCGAGCAGTACGTC.

This clonotype was seen only a few times. The chain joins TRBV12-3 or TRBV12-4 to TRBJ2-3; TRBD2 matches 9 bases. Trimming took 1 base from V and 5 from J; bases not matched to a gene: 22. This CDR3 spans 21 amino acids. CDR3 residues: CASSLDVRKSGRRLGGDTQYF. The CDR3 coding sequence is TGTGCCAGCAGTTTAGATGTGCGGAAGAGCGGGAGGCGACTTGGGGGAGATACGCAGTATTTT.

This clonotype was found many times. The chain links TRBV7-2 to TRBJ1-2; 8 positions agree with TRBD1. Germline CDR1 SGHTA, CDR2 FQGNSA. This CDR3 has 16 residues. Unmatched junction bases numbered 11, after V lost 3 bases and J lost 5 bases. The CDR3 protein is CASSFTPITGGYGYTF. The CDR3 DNA sequence: TGTGCCAGCAGCTTCACCCCTATAACAGGGGGGTATGGCTACACCTTC.